The clone carrying this T cell receptor beta chain was seen ten or more times. Its specificity is unknown. This sample is drawn from a study of T cells after yellow fever vaccination. Study-level information: When fractions had low cell numbers, they were prepared with SMART-Seq v4 Ultra Low Input.

Study outcomes and limitations: A weaker but faster secondary response was observed, peaking on day 5 versus 15. Reappearance after the booster was seen for most primary-vaccination clones, at 95% to 96% CD4 and roughly 90% CD8. Clonotypes found in both CD4 and CD8 compartments made up a small share.

The V and J ends lost 4 bases and 5 bases respectively, with 12 bases between them. Germline assignment: CDR1 MGHDK and CDR2 SYGVNS. This CDR3 has 14 amino acids. TCRdb recomputed calls from the 5' RACE reads with MiXCR, one row per CDR3 protein. The profile covers about 360,000 distinct CDR3 sequences, with about 6% appearing a single time and 15% taken by the ten largest. The sequence was collected from a man aged 25-45 years who received the YFV17D yellow fever vaccine. The rearrangement uses TRBV25-1 and TRBJ2-4, with D possibly matching TRBD2 (7 bases). The source material was PBMCs, sampled 5 days after the yellow fever booster vaccination. Written as DNA, the CDR3 is TGTGCCAGCAGTGCCAGGGAGGGGGAAAACATTCAGTACTTC. It codes for CASSAREGENIQYF.